The entry below gives a single T cell receptor (beta chain) sequence along with its context. The identical CDR3 is also encoded by other nucleotide sequences in the sample. This entry belongs to a study of cytomegalovirus exposure and HLA in healthy donors. Primers included in the PCR were 60 Vbeta and 13 Jbeta primers. This table comes from immunoSEQ multiplex PCR, and its TCRdb copy is limited to in-frame clones, with some not included. The data include 70,000 or so clones; the top ten clones carry under 0.9%. CDR1 and CDR2 from the germline V gene are MNHEY and SMNVEV (reference sequence). Trimming cost V 4 bases and J 8 bases, with 17 bases left between them. The CDR3 contains 14 residues.

The receptor was isolated from a boy younger than 18 in good health and CMV-seronegative. The V and J genes are TRBV27 and TRBJ1-2, with D perhaps matching TRBD1 (5 bases). The sample was PBMCs. The CDR3 spells CASSWGLRGSGYTF. In DNA, the CDR3 is TGTGCCAGCAGTTGGGGACTTAGGGGTTCAGGCTACACCTTC.